The next 30 T cell receptor beta chains were all read from a single sample in a study of blood T cell repertoires in COVID-19. Sequencing was performed with immunoSEQ multiplex PCR; in TCRdb, only in-frame clones are kept and a portion is missing. The table shows a few hundred thousand clones, with 85% occurring only once. Specimen: peripheral blood. The origin of the receptors is a woman between 18 and 30 years old with acute or convalescent COVID-19.

The CDR3 is CATSGQGAGGELFF. The CDR3 region has the DNA TGTGCCACCAGTGGACAGGGGGCGGGCGGGGAGCTGTTTTTT. The chain recombines TRBV24-1 with TRBJ2-2, with 10 bases fitting TRBD1. V trimming: 5 bases; J trimming: 7 bases; junction bases outside the gene matches: 3. CDR3 length equals 14 residues. CDR1 KGHDR and CDR2 SFDVKD come from the germline V gene.

This chain connects TRBV6-5 to TRBJ2-1; D not resolved. Germline V gives CDR1 MNHEY, CDR2 SVGAGI. The CDR3 totals 11 residues. Trimming shortened V by 2 bases and J by 7 bases, and 3 bases separated the two germline ends. CDR3 sequence reads: CASSYENEQFF. The CDR3 DNA is TGTGCCAGCAGTTACGAGAATGAGCAGTTCTTC.

The J gene is TRBJ2-3, the V gene TRBV29-1; 10 positions agree with TRBD1. CDR3 length equals 14 residues. Trimming cost V 7 bases and J 1 base; bases outside gene matches: 5. Germline V gene data show CDR1 as SQVTM and CDR2 as ANQGSEA. CDR3 sequence: CSGSGTGGTDTQYF. The CDR3 DNA sequence: TGCAGCGGCTCTGGGACAGGGGGCACAGATACGCAGTATTTT.

V is TRBV7-3 and J is TRBJ1-2; 10 bases align to TRBD1. Germline V gives CDR1 SGHTA, CDR2 FQGTGA. This CDR3 comprises 14 residues. Germline trimming cut 5 bases from V and 2 bases from J; bases unmatched to any gene: 2. The CDR3 region is CASSPGQGNYGYTF. The CDR3 DNA reads TGTGCCAGCAGCCCGGGACAGGGGAACTATGGCTACACCTTC.

The chain is built from TRBV4-1 and TRBJ1-5; unclear D gene. V was clipped by 4 bases and J by 3 bases, with 7 bases between them. This CDR3 contains 13 residues. The germline gives CDR1 MGHRA, CDR2 YSYEKL. The CDR3 region has the DNA TGCGCCAGCAGCCCGCGGGACAATCAGCCCCAGCATTTT. Protein sequence: CASSPRDNQPQHF.

With regard to this clone: This may come from a read error, since a much larger clone is one base off. The same CDR3 is also encoded by other DNA sequences in this sample. The gene calls are TRBV2 and TRBJ2-7, with 9 bases lining up with TRBD1. Trimming at V came to 6 bases and at J to 3 bases, leaving 0 bases not matched to a gene. Looked up from germline, CDR1 is SNHLY and CDR2 is FYNNEI. The length of the CDR3 is 12 residues. The CDR3 region has the DNA TGTGCCAGCAGGGACAGGGGCTACGAGCAGTACTTC. It specifies CASRDRGYEQYF.

V gene TRBV29-1 combines with J gene TRBJ1-1; possible D gene TRBD1, 6 bases. The germline CDR1 and CDR2 sequences are SQVTM and ANQGSEA. The V end lost 6 bases, the J end lost 1 base, and 9 bases lay between the germline ends. The CDR3 has 12 amino acids. The CDR3 sequence: CSVGQANTEAFF. CDR3 bases: TGCAGCGTGGGACAAGCGAACACTGAAGCTTTCTTT. The full variable domain, rest sourced from reference TRBV29-1 and TRBJ1-1, is SAVISQKPSRDICQRGTSLTIQCQVDSQVTMMFWYRQQPGQSLTLIATANQGSEATYESGFVIDKFPISRPNLTFSTLTVSNMSPEDSSIYLCSVGQANTEAFFGQGTRLTVV.

The V gene is TRBV11-2, the J gene TRBJ2-7; 10 bases line up with TRBD2. The length of the CDR3 is 15 residues. With V trimmed by 3 bases and J by 0 bases, 2 bases remained unmatched. In germline, CDR1 is SGHAT, CDR2 FQNNGV. CDR3 DNA: TGTGCCAGCAGCTTCGGGACTAGCGCCTCCTACGAGCAGTACTTC. This codes for CASSFGTSASYEQYF.

This chain uses TRBV28 with TRBJ1-2, with TRBD1 identical over 8 bases. There are 19 residues in the CDR3. J gave up 2 bases and V 6 bases, and 20 bases lay outside the gene matches. Looked up from germline, CDR1 is MDHEN and CDR2 is SYDVKM. The CDR3 nucleotides are TGTGCCAGCAGCTCACCGGCGCAGGGGGCTCGAGGATGGAACTATGGCTACACCTTC. Its translation: CASSSPAQGARGWNYGYTF.

V and J are TRBV30 and TRBJ1-6; maybe TRBD1 (5 bases). CDR1 is GTSNPN, CDR2 SVGIG, per germline (reference sequence). The V end was cut by 0 bases, the J end by 10 bases, with 16 bases between. The CDR3 is 15 residues long. The CDR3 DNA is TGTGCCTGGAGTGTGGGGGGTATGTCGGGATCACCCCTCCACTTT. Translated: CAWSVGGMSGSPLHF.

This sequence joins TRBV5-6 and TRBJ1-2; TRBD1 agrees at 7 bases. Germline V gives CDR1 SGHDT, CDR2 YYEEEE. CDR3 length: 12 amino acids. With V trimmed by 3 bases and J by 8 bases, 4 bases remained unmatched. In DNA form, the CDR3 reads TGTGCCAGCAGCTCAGACAGGGTCGGCTACACCTTC. Its translation is CASSSDRVGYTF.

Here the CDR3 DNA reads TGTGCCAGCAGCGACGGACAGGGGGCGAACACCGGGGAGCTGTTTTTT. Translated, it gives CASSDGQGANTGELFF. This chain joins TRBV9 and TRBJ2-2; 10 bases are a match to TRBD1. The CDR3 length is 16 residues. The germline gives CDR1 SGDLS, CDR2 YYNGEE. Losses at the gene ends were 3 bases for V and 0 bases for J; bases not matched to a gene: 2.

This chain joins TRBV6-5 and TRBJ2-7; the match to TRBD2 covers 9 bases. V was pared by 0 bases and J by 5 bases, with 8 bases of the junction left unmatched. CDR1 MNHEY and CDR2 SVGAGI come from the germline V gene. This CDR3 has 16 amino acids. The CDR3, as DNA: TGTGCCAGCAGTTACTCTCTTAGCGGGGGAGTACACGAGCAGTACTTC. This sequence encodes CASSYSLSGGVHEQYF.

The V call is TRBV2, the J call TRBJ2-3; tentative D call: TRBD2 (5 bases). Germline lookup yields CDR1 SNHLY and CDR2 FYNNEI. Trimming removed 6 bases at V and 6 bases at J, with 10 bases between. The CDR3 covers 12 residues. The CDR3 loop reads CASRPSMDTQYF. For the CDR3, the DNA is TGTGCCAGCAGGCCTAGCATGGATACGCAGTATTTT. The complete variable domain, with remaining parts taken from reference TRBV2 and TRBJ2-3, reads EPEVTQTPSHQVTQMGQEVILRCVPISNHLYFYWYRQILGQKVEFLVSFYNNEISEKSEIFDDQFSVERPDGSNFTLKIRSTKLEDSAMYFCASRPSMDTQYFGPGTRLTVL.

This clone has only one observation. The rearrangement joins TRBV4-1 to TRBJ2-1, with 9 bases aligning to TRBD2. V dropped 0 bases and J dropped 7; count of bases not matched to a gene: 7. Germline loops: CDR1 MGHRA, CDR2 YSYEKL. CDR3 length: 16 residues. The CDR3 region is CASSQDAGLALNEQFF. In DNA form, the CDR3 reads TGCGCCAGCAGCCAAGATGCTGGACTAGCGCTTAATGAGCAGTTCTTC.

CDR3 protein: CASSLGGGENTEAFF. The CDR3 nucleotides read TGTGCCAGCAGCTTGGGCGGGGGCGAGAACACTGAAGCTTTCTTT. This sequence joins TRBV6-1 and TRBJ1-1; TRBD1 is a possible D gene (6 bases). The CDR3 totals 15 residues. Germline V CDR1 and CDR2: MNHNS, SASEGT. The ends were cut back, 6 bases at V and 1 base at J, with 15 bases in the middle.

This chain links TRBV9 with TRBJ2-1; tentative D call: TRBD2 (6 bases). V lost 3 bases, J lost 2 bases, and 15 bases lay in between. Germline V CDR1 and CDR2: SGDLS, YYNGEE. CDR3 length: 16 amino acids. The CDR3 sequence: CASSGTRDFTYNEQFF. In nucleotides, the CDR3 is TGTGCCAGCAGCGGAACCCGGGACTTTACCTACAATGAGCAGTTCTTC. The variable domain in full, completed from reference TRBV9 and TRBJ2-1, reads DSGVTQTPKHLITATGQRVTLRCSPRSGDLSVYWYQQSLDQGLQFLIQYYNGEERAKGNILERFSAQQFPDLHSELNLSSLELGDSALYFCASSGTRDFTYNEQFFGPGTRLTVL.

J is TRBJ1-5 and V is TRBV7-2, with 7 positions matching TRBD1. The germline CDR1 and CDR2 sequences are SGHTA and FQGNSA. The CDR3 covers 14 residues. The V and J ends lost 8 bases and 5 bases, in that order; junction bases with no gene match: 9. This CDR3 reads CASQAGGLYQPQHF. CDR3 sequence (DNA): TGTGCCAGCCAAGCAGGGGGATTGTATCAGCCCCAGCATTTT.

This chain uses TRBV6-5 with TRBJ1-1, with 7 bases matching TRBD1. Unmatched junction bases numbered 10, after V lost 4 bases and J lost 5 bases. The CDR3 covers 15 residues. Germline CDR1 reads MNHEY; CDR2 reads SVGAGI. The CDR3 DNA sequence: TGTGCCAGCAGTTCCGGGACAGTTTTACGGACTGAAGCTTTCTTT. It yields the protein CASSSGTVLRTEAFF.

The chain carries TRBV2 and TRBJ2-1; 12 bases are shared with TRBD2. The CDR3 runs 18 residues. The V gene end was trimmed by 4 bases and the J gene end by 2 bases; junction bases not matched to a gene: 9. Germline-derived CDR1 and CDR2 are SNHLY and FYNNEI. Written as DNA, the CDR3 is TGTGCCAGCAGTGCTGGGAGGGGACTAGCGGGCACCTACAATGAGCAGTTCTTC. This translates into CASSAGRGLAGTYNEQFF. Full variable domain (remainder filled in from reference TRBV2 and TRBJ2-1): EPEVTQTPSHQVTQMGQEVILRCVPISNHLYFYWYRQILGQKVEFLVSFYNNEISEKSEIFDDQFSVERPDGSNFTLKIRSTKLEDSAMYFCASSAGRGLAGTYNEQFFGPGTRLTVL.

The CDR3 DNA sequence: TGTGCCAGCAGCTTAGATGGGAACAGGGATGCAGATACGCAGTATTTT. This encodes CASSLDGNRDADTQYF. V gene TRBV7-2 combines with J gene TRBJ2-3; D is possibly TRBD1 (6 bases). This CDR3 has 16 amino acids. The germline V and J ends were trimmed by 1 base and 4 bases, with 15 bases remaining between them. The germline V gene encodes CDR1 SGHTA and CDR2 FQGNSA.

The genes are TRBV28 and TRBJ2-7; maybe TRBD1 (5 bases). Trimming cost V 2 bases and J 2 bases, with 16 bases left between them. Germline values: CDR1 MDHEN, CDR2 SYDVKM. This CDR3 is built from 16 residues. The DNA for the CDR3 is TGTGCCAGCAGTTTAATTGACAGCTCTTTAGCCTACGAGCAGTACTTC. As protein: CASSLIDSSLAYEQYF.

The J gene is TRBJ2-3, the V gene TRBV20-1; D possibly corresponds to TRBD2 (6 bases). The CDR3 is 11 amino acids. Trimming pared 4 bases from V and 10 bases from J, leaving 12 bases between. The germline V gene has CDR1 DFQATT and CDR2 SNEGSKA (reference sequence). CDR3 region: CSATVGGPQYF. For the CDR3, the DNA is TGCAGTGCTACGGTCGGGGGACCGCAGTATTTT.

This sequence joins TRBV7-9 and TRBJ1-3; 8 bases align to TRBD1. The CDR3 extends over 16 amino acids. Germline V gives CDR1 SEHNR, CDR2 FQNEAQ (reference sequence). Losses at the gene ends were 5 bases for V and 1 base for J; bases not matched to a gene: 7. CDR3: CASSERGQVSGNTIYF. DNA of the CDR3: TGTGCCAGCAGCGAACGGGGACAGGTTTCTGGAAACACCATATATTTT.

The chain has TRBV4-2 and TRBJ1-1; TRBD1 agrees at 7 bases. The CDR3 has 17 amino acids. Germline CDR1 LGHNA, CDR2 YNFKEQ. Trimming at V came to 3 bases and at J to 1 base, leaving 11 bases not matched to a gene. The CDR3 DNA is TGTGCCAGCAGCCAGGAAGACAGGGATTGGGAGAACACTGAAGCTTTCTTT. Residues: CASSQEDRDWENTEAFF.

This chain joins TRBV7-9 and TRBJ1-2; TRBD1 aligns across 11 bases. CDR1 SEHNR and CDR2 FQNEAQ come from the germline V gene (reference sequence). This CDR3 has 19 amino acids. V lost 4 bases to trimming and J lost 8 bases; unmatched junction nucleotides: 21. The CDR3 region is CASSSIRTGGTSMSLGYTF. CDR3 in DNA: TGTGCCAGCAGCTCAATCAGGACAGGGGGCACAAGTATGAGTTTGGGCTACACCTTC.

The rearrangement links TRBV29-1 to TRBJ1-2; D is uncertain. V was clipped by 6 bases and J by 4 bases, with 18 bases between them. This CDR3 has 14 amino acids. Per germline, CDR1 SQVTM and CDR2 ANQGSEA. The CDR3 protein is CSVASRQTRYGYTF. The CDR3, as DNA: TGCAGCGTGGCGTCCAGGCAGACCCGCTATGGCTACACCTTC.

CDR3 sequence (DNA): TGTGCCAGTAGTATGGGGACAGCCTCCTACGAGCAGTACTTC. It encodes CASSMGTASYEQYF. This sequence joins TRBV19 and TRBJ2-7; 7 bases align to TRBD1. The length of the CDR3 is 14 residues. CDR1 and CDR2 from the germline V gene are LNHDA and SQIVND (reference sequence). Trimming removed 3 bases from V and 0 bases from J; junction bases left unmatched: 2.

V is TRBV30 and J is TRBJ1-2, with TRBD1 matching 9 bases. In germline, CDR1 is GTSNPN, CDR2 SVGIG (reference sequence). This CDR3 spans 15 amino acids. Germline trimming cut 5 bases from V and 3 bases from J; bases unmatched to any gene: 10. The DNA of the CDR3 is TGTGCCTGGGATAGCGGGACAGGGCCGTACTATGGCTACACCTTC. Translated, it gives CAWDSGTGPYYGYTF.

V and J are TRBV5-4 and TRBJ1-1; 7 bases align to TRBD1. Germline CDR1 and CDR2: SGHNT and YYREEE (reference sequence). Trimming took 4 bases from V and 3 from J; bases not matched to a gene: 12. This CDR3 spans 16 amino acids. The DNA of the CDR3 is TGTGCCAGCAGCAGACAGGGAAGGGGGGCGGACACTGAAGCTTTCTTT. Its translation: CASSRQGRGADTEAFF. Drawing the rest from reference TRBV5-4 and TRBJ1-1, the complete variable domain is ETGVTQSPTHLIKTRGQQVTLRCSSQSGHNTVSWYQQALGQGPQFIFQYYREEENGRGNFPPRFSGLQFPNYSSELNVNALELDDSALYLCASSRQGRGADTEAFFGQGTRLTVV.